These 11 T cell receptor beta chains were sequenced from one sample in a study of blood T cells in healthy people across ages. Sample-barcoded 5' priming and a J-beta primer mix drove a second PCR of roughly 6 to 12 cycles. TCRdb re-called the 5' RACE reads through MiXCR, storing one row per CDR3 protein. The repertoire holds just over 800,000 distinct CDR3 sequences, approximately 59% seen once, with around a quarter in the top ten. Sequences were obtained from blood. The receptors shown here come from a man aged 25 to 40 in good health.

CDR3 DNA: TGTGCCAGCAGCTTCCTCCTAGCGGGGGGCGCAGATACGCAGTATTTT. Translated: CASSFLLAGGADTQYF. The V and J genes are TRBV7-2 and TRBJ2-3; 11 bases are shared with TRBD2. The germline CDR1 and CDR2 sequences are SGHTA and FQGNSA. The CDR3 spans 16 residues. V gave up 3 bases and J gave up 4 bases; unmatched junction bases: 6.

The chain joins TRBV20-1 to TRBJ1-6; the D is unclear. The CDR3 is 14 residues long. V gave up 3 bases and J gave up 5 bases, with 11 bases separating them. Germline V gene data show CDR1 as DFQATT and CDR2 as SNEGSKA (reference sequence). The CDR3, as DNA: TGCAGTGCTAGTTTTAGGGCGAATAATTCACCCCTCCACTTT. Its translation: CSASFRANNSPLHF.

This clonotype was seen just once. The CDR3 protein is CASSLSWGTGKNIQYF. In DNA form, the CDR3 reads TGTGCCAGCAGCTTATCGTGGGGGACAGGGAAAAACATTCAGTACTTC. The chain couples TRBV7-9 to TRBJ2-4, with 9 bases matching TRBD1. Germline CDR1 and CDR2: SEHNR and FQNEAQ (reference sequence). CDR3 size: 16 residues. The V segment lost 2 bases and the J segment 4 bases; nucleotides outside the gene matches: 6.

This clonotype was picked up a small number of times. The J gene is TRBJ1-2, the V gene TRBV27, with 8 bases aligning to TRBD1. V trimming: 9 bases; J trimming: 7 bases; junction bases outside the gene matches: 7. This CDR3 contains 12 residues. Germline V gene lookup returns CDR1 MNHEY and CDR2 SMNVEV (reference sequence). The CDR3 here is CASRGQGSGYTF. The DNA for the CDR3 is TGTGCCAGTCGAGGACAGGGCTCTGGCTACACCTTC.

V usage is TRBV9 and J usage is TRBJ2-1; TRBD1 might be the D (6 bases). This CDR3 is built from 16 residues. Trimming took 3 bases from V and 5 from J, leaving 18 bases between them. Germline CDR1 is SGDLS and CDR2 is YYNGEE. Here the CDR3 DNA reads TGTGCCAGCAGCGCGTCCGGTTACAGGGCCCACAATGAGCAGTTCTTC. Amino acid sequence: CASSASGYRAHNEQFF. The full variable domain, with the rest looked up from reference TRBV9 and TRBJ2-1, is DSGVTQTPKHLITATGQRVTLRCSPRSGDLSVYWYQQSLDQGLQFLIQYYNGEERAKGNILERFSAQQFPDLHSELNLSSLELGDSALYFCASSASGYRAHNEQFFGPGTRLTVL.

This clonotype was seen only a few times. This rearrangement joins TRBV29-1 to TRBJ2-3, with D perhaps TRBD1 (5 bases). Looked up from germline, CDR1 is SQVTM and CDR2 is ANQGSEA. The length of the CDR3 is 13 residues. Trimming left V 6 bases short and J 2 bases short, with 12 bases between. The CDR3 loop is CSVEVQATDTQYF. In nucleotides, the CDR3 is TGCAGCGTCGAGGTACAGGCCACAGATACGCAGTATTTT.

This clonotype appeared a few times. This sequence joins TRBV29-1 and TRBJ2-5; D is perhaps TRBD1 (6 bases). Germline CDR1 and CDR2: SQVTM and ANQGSEA. The CDR3 runs 15 residues. V was shortened by 7 bases and J by 2 bases, with 20 bases between the two germline ends. The CDR3 is CSALPPGHLQETQYF. Here the CDR3 DNA reads TGCAGCGCCCTTCCTCCGGGACACCTACAAGAGACCCAGTACTTC. Combining the CDR3 with reference TRBV29-1 and TRBJ2-5 gives the whole variable domain SAVISQKPSRDICQRGTSLTIQCQVDSQVTMMFWYRQQPGQSLTLIATANQGSEATYESGFVIDKFPISRPNLTFSTLTVSNMSPEDSSIYLCSALPPGHLQETQYFGPGTRLLVL.

This chain joins TRBV2 and TRBJ2-1; no definite D call. Germline V gives CDR1 SNHLY, CDR2 FYNNEI. The CDR3 has 14 amino acids. The V end was cut by 6 bases, the J end by 4 bases, with 13 bases between. The CDR3 loop reads CASRTTYLYNEQFF. The CDR3 DNA sequence: TGTGCCAGCAGGACGACATACTTATACAATGAGCAGTTCTTC.

This CDR3 reads CSPGGGGDTQYF. CDR3 coding DNA: TGCAGTCCAGGGGGCGGGGGAGATACGCAGTATTTT. V usage is TRBV20-1 and J usage is TRBJ2-3; D is perhaps TRBD1 (8 bases). From germline, CDR1 is DFQATT and CDR2 SNEGSKA (reference sequence). V was trimmed by 8 bases and J by 5 bases, leaving 14 bases between them. CDR3 length: 12 amino acids.

The J gene is TRBJ2-1, the V gene TRBV9; D may be TRBD1 or TRBD2 (5 bases each). This CDR3 is built from 15 residues. Trimming removed 5 bases at V and 7 bases at J, with 19 bases between. CDR1 and CDR2 (germline): SGDLS, YYNGEE. The CDR3 coding sequence is TGTGCCAGCAGAGGAGGACAACCCGTAGGAAATGAGCAGTTCTTC. Amino acids: CASRGGQPVGNEQFF.

This clonotype has just a few counts. The rearrangement links TRBV6-6 to TRBJ1-2; 9 positions agree with TRBD1. This CDR3 is built from 14 residues. Germline CDR1 reads MNHNY; CDR2 reads SVGAGI (reference sequence). Losses at the gene ends were 6 bases for V and 6 bases for J; bases not matched to a gene: 8. This CDR3 is CASRTTGGKNGYTF. Here the CDR3 DNA reads TGTGCCAGCAGAACCACAGGGGGCAAGAATGGCTACACCTTC.